Listed below are T cell receptor beta chains from one sample, sequenced in a study of cytomegalovirus exposure and HLA in healthy donors. This table comes from immunoSEQ multiplex PCR, and its TCRdb copy is limited to in-frame clones, with some not included. The repertoire holds 95,000 to 120,000 clones, with under 80% as singletons. The sequenced sample consisted of PBMCs. The receptors were gathered from a woman between 40 and 50 years old in good health and CMV-seropositive. Each CDR3 is given with its conserved first and last residue. The D gene is left open where the match is weak. The listing skips clone size in some rows; elsewhere it reads once, few, many or a size class.

j_call: TRBJ1-1
v_call: TRBV5-1
clone_size: few
d_call: -
cdr3_aa: CASSPGVQVGTEAFF
cdr3_nt: TGCGCCAGCAGCCCGGGAGTTCAAGTGGGGACTGAAGCTTTCTTT

j_call: TRBJ2-7
v_call: TRBV7-2
clone_size: few
d_call: TRBD2
cdr3_aa: CASSFLAGRSYEQYF
cdr3_nt: TGTGCCAGCAGCTTTTTAGCGGGCCGCTCCTACGAGCAGTACTTC

j_call: TRBJ2-7
v_call: TRBV14
clone_size: once
d_call: -
cdr3_aa: CASSPWRVHVSYEQYF
cdr3_nt: TGTGCCAGCAGCCCCTGGAGGGTCCACGTCTCCTACGAGCAGTACTTC

j_call: TRBJ1-5
v_call: TRBV19
clone_size: -
d_call: TRBD1
cdr3_aa: CASSRDRGYSNQPQHF
cdr3_nt: TGTGCCAGTAGTAGGGACAGGGGATATAGCAATCAGCCCCAGCATTTT

j_call: TRBJ2-7
v_call: TRBV6-6
clone_size: -
d_call: TRBD1
cdr3_aa: CASSYSGDSTYEQYF
cdr3_nt: TGTGCCAGCAGTTACTCGGGGGACAGCACCTACGAGCAGTACTTC

j_call: TRBJ2-2
v_call: TRBV9
clone_size: -
d_call: -
cdr3_aa: CASSVGPTNTGELFF
cdr3_nt: TGTGCCAGCAGCGTAGGGCCCACGAACACCGGGGAGCTGTTTTTT

j_call: TRBJ2-1
v_call: TRBV29-1
clone_size: -
d_call: -
cdr3_aa: CSALDSYNEQFF
cdr3_nt: TGCAGCGCCCTGGACAGTTACAATGAGCAGTTCTTC

j_call: TRBJ1-3
v_call: TRBV25-1
clone_size: once
d_call: TRBD1
cdr3_aa: CASSGTGAGNTIYF
cdr3_nt: TGTGCCAGCAGTGGTACAGGGGCTGGAAACACCATATATTTT

j_call: TRBJ2-2
v_call: TRBV5-1
clone_size: -
d_call: TRBD1
cdr3_aa: CASSLAGQGFGELFF
cdr3_nt: TGCGCCAGCAGCTTGGCGGGACAGGGATTTGGGGAGCTGTTTTTT

j_call: TRBJ1-1
v_call: TRBV29-1
clone_size: -
d_call: -
cdr3_aa: CSVSQGNTEAFF
cdr3_nt: TGCAGCGTAAGCCAGGGTAACACTGAAGCTTTCTTT

j_call: TRBJ2-1
v_call: TRBV27
clone_size: -
d_call: -
cdr3_aa: CASRGLFRSNEQFF
cdr3_nt: TGTGCCAGCAGAGGACTTTTCCGCTCCAATGAGCAGTTCTTC

j_call: TRBJ2-3
v_call: TRBV6-6
clone_size: -
d_call: TRBD2
cdr3_aa: CASSCGGATSTDTQYF
cdr3_nt: TGTGCCAGCAGTTGCGGGGGGGCGACTAGCACAGATACGCAGTATTTT

j_call: TRBJ2-3
v_call: TRBV4-2
clone_size: -
d_call: -
cdr3_aa: CASSRTSLSTDTQYF
cdr3_nt: TGTGCCAGCAGCCGAACTAGTCTGAGCACAGATACGCAGTATTTT

j_call: TRBJ1-1
v_call: TRBV18
clone_size: -
d_call: -
cdr3_aa: CASSPQGPIRMNTEAFF
cdr3_nt: TGTGCCAGCTCACCGCAGGGGCCTATCCGCATGAACACTGAAGCTTTCTTT

j_call: TRBJ1-5
v_call: TRBV2
clone_size: -
d_call: -
cdr3_aa: CASSPEANQPQHF
cdr3_nt: TGTGCCAGCAGCCCCGAGGCGAATCAGCCCCAGCATTTT

j_call: TRBJ2-3
v_call: TRBV7-3
clone_size: -
d_call: TRBD2
cdr3_aa: CASSSGLAGGTDTQYF
cdr3_nt: TGTGCCAGCAGCTCGGGACTAGCGGGAGGTACAGATACGCAGTATTTT

j_call: TRBJ2-2
v_call: TRBV5-1
clone_size: few
d_call: TRBD1
cdr3_aa: CASSLLTGDAGELFF
cdr3_nt: TGCGCCAGCAGCTTGCTTACAGGGGATGCCGGGGAGCTGTTTTTT

j_call: TRBJ1-1
v_call: TRBV18
clone_size: -
d_call: -
cdr3_aa: CASTGTKDTEAFF
cdr3_nt: TGTGCCAGTACAGGGACCAAAGACACTGAAGCTTTCTTT

j_call: TRBJ1-2
v_call: TRBV4-1
clone_size: -
d_call: TRBD1
cdr3_aa: CASSRDRGLDYGYTF
cdr3_nt: TGCGCCAGCAGCCGGGACAGGGGGCTCGACTATGGCTACACCTTC

j_call: TRBJ1-1
v_call: TRBV6-1
clone_size: -
d_call: -
cdr3_aa: CASSDRENTEAFF
cdr3_nt: TGTGCCAGCAGTGACAGGGAGAACACTGAAGCTTTCTTT

j_call: TRBJ2-5
v_call: TRBV7-3
clone_size: -
d_call: -
cdr3_aa: CASSSQAGTQETQYF
cdr3_nt: TGTGCCAGCAGCTCTCAAGCGGGTACCCAAGAGACCCAGTACTTC

j_call: TRBJ2-2
v_call: TRBV5-8
clone_size: -
d_call: TRBD1
cdr3_aa: CASSPGTGGTGELFF
cdr3_nt: TGTGCCAGCAGCCCCGGGACAGGGGGCACCGGGGAGCTGTTTTTT

j_call: TRBJ2-5
v_call: TRBV12-5
clone_size: few
d_call: TRBD2
cdr3_aa: CASGLGPLLAEIQETQYF
cdr3_nt: TGTGCTAGTGGTTTGGGTCCCTTGCTAGCGGAGATCCAAGAGACCCAGTACTTC

j_call: TRBJ2-7
v_call: TRBV11-3
clone_size: -
d_call: -
cdr3_aa: CASSFFYEQYF
cdr3_nt: TGTGCCAGCAGCTTCTTCTACGAGCAGTACTTC

j_call: TRBJ1-1
v_call: TRBV19
clone_size: -
d_call: TRBD1
cdr3_aa: CASRGAGGLNTEAFF
cdr3_nt: TGTGCCAGTAGGGGTGCAGGGGGCCTGAACACTGAAGCTTTCTTT

j_call: TRBJ2-7
v_call: TRBV19
clone_size: -
d_call: TRBD1
cdr3_aa: CASGTGVGNEQYF
cdr3_nt: TGTGCCAGTGGGACAGGGGTAGGCAACGAGCAGTACTTC

j_call: TRBJ1-1
v_call: TRBV2
clone_size: -
d_call: TRBD1
cdr3_aa: CASSDRPDRANTEAFF
cdr3_nt: TGTGCCAGCAGTGATCGCCCGGACAGGGCGAACACTGAAGCTTTCTTT

j_call: TRBJ2-1
v_call: TRBV5-1
clone_size: -
d_call: -
cdr3_aa: CASSLQYDEQFF
cdr3_nt: TGCGCCAGCAGCCTACAGTACGATGAGCAGTTCTTC

j_call: TRBJ2-3
v_call: TRBV2
clone_size: few
d_call: -
cdr3_aa: CASSDVGIRGDTQYF
cdr3_nt: TGTGCCAGCAGTGACGTTGGGATTAGAGGGGATACGCAGTATTTT

j_call: TRBJ2-5
v_call: TRBV18
clone_size: -
d_call: -
cdr3_aa: CASSLRLGETQYF
cdr3_nt: TGTGCCAGCTCACTCCGACTAGGAGAGACCCAGTACTTC

j_call: TRBJ1-4
v_call: TRBV5-1
clone_size: -
d_call: TRBD1
cdr3_aa: CASSLEGAVADEKLFF
cdr3_nt: TGCGCCAGCAGCTTGGAGGGGGCGGTAGCGGATGAAAAACTGTTTTTT

j_call: TRBJ2-2
v_call: TRBV10-3
clone_size: -
d_call: TRBD1
cdr3_aa: CAISGSSPGQLNTGELFF
cdr3_nt: TGTGCCATCAGTGGAAGTTCCCCGGGACAGCTAAACACCGGGGAGCTGTTTTTT

j_call: TRBJ1-3
v_call: TRBV6-4
clone_size: -
d_call: -
cdr3_aa: CAPSTGGIRLSGNTIYF
cdr3_nt: TGTGCCCCTTCGACGGGGGGGATCAGGCTATCTGGAAACACCATATATTTT

j_call: TRBJ2-1
v_call: TRBV5-1
clone_size: once
d_call: TRBD2
cdr3_aa: CASSALAGGEGEQFF
cdr3_nt: TGCGCCAGCAGCGCCCTAGCGGGAGGGGAGGGTGAGCAGTTCTTC

j_call: TRBJ1-1
v_call: TRBV6-5
clone_size: -
d_call: -
cdr3_aa: CASSYTYDTENTEAFF
cdr3_nt: TGTGCCAGCAGTTACACCTATGATACAGAGAACACTGAAGCTTTCTTT

j_call: TRBJ1-1
v_call: TRBV9
clone_size: -
d_call: TRBD1
cdr3_aa: CASSGGTGGGNTEAFF
cdr3_nt: TGTGCCAGCAGCGGGGGGACAGGGGGCGGGAACACTGAAGCTTTCTTT

j_call: TRBJ2-1
v_call: TRBV7-3
clone_size: few
d_call: -
cdr3_aa: CASSQQGTFGNEQFF
cdr3_nt: TGTGCCAGCAGTCAACAGGGAACATTCGGGAATGAGCAGTTCTTC

j_call: TRBJ2-2
v_call: TRBV7-3
clone_size: once
d_call: -
cdr3_aa: CASSPPGQYPNTGELFF
cdr3_nt: TGTGCCAGCAGCCCGCCGGGACAATACCCGAACACCGGGGAGCTGTTTTTT

j_call: TRBJ1-4
v_call: TRBV30
clone_size: -
d_call: -
cdr3_aa: CAWGREVEKLFF
cdr3_nt: TGTGCCTGGGGGAGGGAGGTTGAAAAACTGTTTTTT

j_call: TRBJ1-1
v_call: TRBV30
clone_size: -
d_call: -
cdr3_aa: CACGQSNTEAFF
cdr3_nt: TGTGCCTGCGGACAGTCGAACACTGAAGCTTTCTTT

j_call: TRBJ2-7
v_call: TRBV7-8
clone_size: -
d_call: -
cdr3_aa: CASSDSGRSYEQYF
cdr3_nt: TGTGCCAGCAGTGATTCGGGGAGATCCTACGAGCAGTACTTC

j_call: TRBJ2-2
v_call: TRBV9
clone_size: -
d_call: TRBD1
cdr3_aa: CASSVVGTGATGELFF
cdr3_nt: TGTGCCAGCAGCGTAGTAGGGACAGGGGCCACCGGGGAGCTGTTTTTT

j_call: TRBJ2-5
v_call: TRBV6-5
clone_size: -
d_call: -
cdr3_aa: CASSYSGAQETQYF
cdr3_nt: TGTGCCAGCAGTTACTCAGGGGCACAAGAGACCCAGTACTTC

j_call: TRBJ1-5
v_call: TRBV9
clone_size: -
d_call: TRBD1
cdr3_aa: CASSTSTGGNQPQHF
cdr3_nt: TGTGCCAGCAGCACCTCGACAGGGGGCAATCAGCCCCAGCATTTT

j_call: TRBJ2-2
v_call: TRBV5-1
clone_size: -
d_call: TRBD1
cdr3_aa: CASSSGTASTGELFF
cdr3_nt: TGCGCCAGCAGCTCCGGGACAGCATCCACCGGGGAGCTGTTTTTT

j_call: TRBJ1-2
v_call: TRBV14
clone_size: -
d_call: -
cdr3_aa: CASSPSGVYGYTF
cdr3_nt: TGTGCCAGCAGCCCCTCAGGGGTCTATGGCTACACCTTC

j_call: TRBJ2-3
v_call: TRBV7-8
clone_size: -
d_call: TRBD2
cdr3_aa: CASSLAPSGLTDTQYF
cdr3_nt: TGTGCCAGCAGCTTGGCCCCTAGCGGCCTCACAGATACGCAGTATTTT

j_call: TRBJ2-1
v_call: TRBV5-1
clone_size: -
d_call: TRBD2
cdr3_aa: CASSPGLAATDEQFF
cdr3_nt: TGCGCCAGCAGCCCGGGACTAGCGGCCACTGATGAGCAGTTCTTC

j_call: TRBJ1-1
v_call: TRBV7-9
clone_size: -
d_call: TRBD1
cdr3_aa: CASSAGQGALAEAFF
cdr3_nt: TGTGCCAGCAGCGCCGGACAGGGGGCGTTAGCTGAAGCTTTCTTT

j_call: TRBJ2-5
v_call: TRBV30
clone_size: -
d_call: TRBD1
cdr3_aa: CAWTPGQGAVTQYF
cdr3_nt: TGTGCCTGGACCCCCGGACAGGGGGCCGTGACCCAGTACTTC

j_call: TRBJ1-1
v_call: TRBV5-1
clone_size: -
d_call: -
cdr3_aa: CASSSRQVDTEAFF
cdr3_nt: TGCGCCAGCAGCTCCCGACAGGTTGACACTGAAGCTTTCTTT

j_call: TRBJ1-3
v_call: TRBV19
clone_size: few
d_call: TRBD1
cdr3_aa: CASSIRQGARDSGNTIYF
cdr3_nt: TGTGCCAGTAGTATTAGACAGGGGGCGCGGGACTCTGGAAACACCATATATTTT

j_call: TRBJ1-5
v_call: TRBV6-1
clone_size: -
d_call: -
cdr3_aa: CASSYRRDQPQHF
cdr3_nt: TGTGCCAGCAGTTATCGGAGGGATCAGCCCCAGCATTTT

j_call: TRBJ1-4
v_call: TRBV12-5
clone_size: few
d_call: -
cdr3_aa: CASGLVFGEATNEKLFF
cdr3_nt: TGTGCTAGTGGTTTAGTTTTCGGGGAAGCAACTAATGAAAAACTGTTTTTT

j_call: TRBJ1-1
v_call: TRBV2
clone_size: -
d_call: TRBD1
cdr3_aa: CASSSTGAEYTEAFF
cdr3_nt: TGTGCCAGCAGCTCGACAGGGGCCGAGTACACTGAAGCTTTCTTT